This is a list of T cell receptor beta chains from one sample in a study of CD8 T cells in Susac syndrome. MiXCR, run by TCRdb on the immunoSEQ multiplex PCR reads, gives a single entry per CDR3 protein. The sample gives about 130,000 distinct CDR3 sequences, approximately 94% of which show up once; about 0.13% is in the top ten. What was sequenced was CD4+ T cells from PBMCs. These receptors were collected from a human donor with multiple sclerosis. Each CDR3 is given with its conserved first and last residue. The D gene is left open where the match is weak. Clone size is not always given. Where it is, it says once, few, many or a class for expanded clones.

>TRBJ1-5|TRBV4-3|NA|NA
CASSQGWGGSNQPQHF
TGCGCCAGCAGCCAAGGCTGGGGGGGAAGCAATCAGCCCCAGCATTTT
>TRBJ2-2|TRBV7-3|NA|TRBD1
CASSSGTGSNTGELFF
TGTGCCAGCAGTTCCGGGACAGGGTCAAACACCGGGGAGCTGTTTTTT
>TRBJ2-7|TRBV15|NA|NA
CATSTSAGAYEQYF
NA
>TRBJ1-2|TRBV27|NA|NA
CASSLGSYYGYTF
TGTGCCAGCAGTTTAGGTTCGTACTATGGCTACACCTTC
>TRBJ2-2|TRBV27|once|NA
CASSFYRHTGELFF
TGTGCCAGCAGTTTCTACAGGCACACCGGGGAGCTGTTTTTT
>TRBJ2-5|TRBV7-2|NA|TRBD2
CASSLSSSGGVQETQYF
TGTGCCAGCAGCTTAAGTTCTAGCGGGGGGGTCCAAGAGACCCAGTACTTC
>TRBJ1-2|TRBV3-1|NA|NA
CASSQGMLPHGYTF
TGTGCCAGCAGCCAGGGGATGCTTCCCCATGGCTACACCTTC
>TRBJ1-1|TRBV2|NA|NA
CATGAGVLNTEAFF
TGTGCCACCGGGGCAGGGGTCCTGAACACTGAAGCTTTCTTT
>TRBJ2-5|TRBV5-6|NA|TRBD2
CASSFAAGAVETQYF
TGTGCCAGCAGCTTTGCAGCGGGAGCGGTGGAGACCCAGTACTTC
>TRBJ2-7|TRBV12-3/TRBV12-4|NA|TRBD2
CASMGGIPYEQYF
TGTGCCAGCATGGGAGGGATCCCATACGAGCAGTACTTC
>TRBJ1-1|TRBV11-2|NA|NA
CASTPGGGANTEAFF
TGTGCCAGCACCCCGGGAGGGGGGGCCAACACTGAAGCTTTCTTT
>TRBJ1-2|TRBV7-9|NA|TRBD1
CASSFLTPRDRDYGYTF
TGTGCCAGCAGCTTTCTCACACCTCGGGACAGGGACTATGGCTACACCTTC
>TRBJ2-7|TRBV5-6|few|NA
CASSPDGSYEQYF
TGTGCCAGCAGCCCGGACGGCTCCTACGAGCAGTACTTC
>TRBJ1-1|TRBV4-2|NA|NA
CASSQEGGGAFF
TGTGCCAGCAGCCAAGAAGGGGGAGGGGCTTTCTTT
>TRBJ1-1|TRBV30|NA|NA
CAWKGETRETFF
TGTGCCTGGAAAGGGGAGACACGGGAAACTTTCTTT
>TRBJ2-7|TRBV18|once|TRBD2
CASSPGTSGAYEQYF
TGTGCCAGCTCACCGGGGACTAGCGGTGCCTACGAGCAGTACTTC
>TRBJ2-1|TRBV6-5|once|TRBD2
CASSFLTSGINEQFF
TGTGCCAGCAGTTTCCTAACTAGCGGGATAAATGAGCAGTTCTTC
>TRBJ1-5|TRBV7-9|NA|TRBD1
CASSVGQGGWVGNQPQHF
TGTGCCAGCAGCGTGGGACAGGGAGGCTGGGTTGGCAATCAGCCCCAGCATTTT
>TRBJ2-1|TRBV20-1|NA|NA
CSARDFRFEEQFF
TGCAGTGCTAGAGATTTCCGCTTTGAGGAGCAGTTCTTC
>TRBJ1-5|TRBV20-1|NA|NA
CSAREVGRDQPQHF
TGCAGTGCTAGAGAAGTGGGTCGGGATCAGCCCCAGCATTTT
>TRBJ2-7|TRBV2|NA|NA
CASSVDAEQYF
TGTGCCAGCAGTGTCGATGCCGAGCAGTACTTC
>TRBJ2-5|TRBV27|NA|NA
CASRYRGGETQYF
TGTGCCAGCAGGTACAGGGGAGGGGAGACCCAGTACTTC
>TRBJ1-5|TRBV5-6|NA|TRBD1
CASSSTGGPNQPQHF
TGTGCCAGCAGCTCAACAGGGGGCCCCAATCAGCCCCAGCATTTT
>TRBJ2-7|TRBV12-3/TRBV12-4|once|NA
CASNQLGHWYEQYF
TGTGCCAGCAATCAACTGGGACATTGGTACGAGCAGTACTTC
>TRBJ2-7|TRBV12-3/TRBV12-4|NA|NA
CASSSSTGVGQYF
TGTGCCAGCAGTTCCTCTACAGGCGTCGGTCAGTACTTC
>TRBJ1-1|TRBV3-1|once|TRBD1
CASSLNRGHEAFF
TGTGCCAGCAGCTTAAACAGGGGGCATGAAGCTTTCTTT
>TRBJ2-2|TRBV12-3/TRBV12-4|NA|NA
CASSLGTGRTGELFF
TGTGCCAGCAGTTTAGGAACAGGGAGGACCGGGGAGCTGTTTTTT
>TRBJ1-1|TRBV6-2/TRBV6-3|NA|TRBD1
CASRPYRGGSNTEAFF
TGTGCCAGCAGACCCTACAGGGGAGGGTCGAACACTGAAGCTTTCTTT
>TRBJ1-1|TRBV19|NA|NA
CASSIVAAVMNTEAFF
TGTGCCAGTAGTATAGTTGCGGCAGTCATGAACACTGAAGCTTTCTTT
>TRBJ1-2|TRBV28|NA|TRBD1
CASSLNRGYGYTF
TGTGCCAGCAGTTTAAACAGGGGCTATGGCTACACCTTC
>TRBJ2-7|TRBV7-2|NA|NA
CASSLGTAEQYF
TGTGCCAGCAGCTTAGGGACAGCCGAGCAGTACTTC
>TRBJ2-7|TRBV19|NA|NA
CATGTRSYEQYF
TGTGCCACCGGGACGAGATCCTACGAGCAGTACTTC
>TRBJ1-1|TRBV5-4|NA|TRBD1
CASSPTPGTVNTEAFF
TGTGCCAGCAGCCCGACCCCTGGGACAGTGAACACTGAAGCTTTCTTT
>TRBJ1-1|TRBV29-1|few|NA
CSVEGMNTEAFF
TGCAGCGTTGAGGGTATGAACACTGAAGCTTTCTTT
>TRBJ2-3|TRBV5-1|NA|TRBD1
CASSDLQGAGTDTQYF
TGCGCCAGCAGCGACCTACAGGGGGCGGGCACAGATACGCAGTATTTT
>TRBJ2-7|TRBV12-5|NA|NA
CASGLDWGSYEQYF
TGTGCTAGTGGTTTGGACTGGGGCTCCTACGAGCAGTACTTC
>TRBJ2-3|TRBV6-6|NA|TRBD1
CASSYSTRQGADTQYF
TGTGCCAGCAGTTACTCGACTCGACAGGGGGCAGATACGCAGTATTTT
>TRBJ1-2|TRBV12-3/TRBV12-4|NA|TRBD1
CASSADRGGYGYTF
TGTGCCAGCAGTGCGGACAGGGGAGGCTATGGCTACACCTTC
>TRBJ2-1|TRBV7-9|NA|NA
CASSPLQGGSYNEQFF
TGTGCCAGCAGCCCGCTTCAGGGGGGATCCTACAATGAGCAGTTCTTC
>TRBJ2-3|TRBV4-2|NA|TRBD2
CASSHPGSAGDTQYF
TGTGCCAGCAGCCATCCGGGCTCAGCGGGGGATACGCAGTATTTT
>TRBJ2-2|TRBV19|NA|NA
CASRIAGNTGELFF
TGTGCCAGTAGAATCGCGGGGAACACCGGGGAGCTGTTTTTT
>TRBJ2-7|TRBV12-3/TRBV12-4|NA|TRBD1
CASSRVGTGLYEQYF
TGTGCCAGCAGCCGCGTCGGGACAGGGTTGTACGAGCAGTACTTC
>TRBJ1-2|TRBV4-1|NA|NA
CASSQVGTAASGYTF
TGCGCCAGCAGCCAAGTTGGTACGGCGGCCAGCGGCTACACCTTC
>TRBJ1-1|TRBV5-1|NA|NA
CASTLGGAVRNTEAFF
TGCGCCAGCACCCTTGGAGGGGCTGTGAGGAACACTGAAGCTTTCTTT
>TRBJ2-7|TRBV10-3|NA|NA
CAIGPRDEQYF
TGTGCCATAGGTCCTCGGGACGAGCAGTACTTC
>TRBJ1-1|TRBV5-6|NA|NA
CASSSSLRAHREAFF
TGTGCCAGCAGTTCTTCTCTCCGGGCCCATCGTGAAGCTTTCTTT
>TRBJ1-3|TRBV19|NA|TRBD1
CASRDRGHGNTIYF
TGTGCCAGTAGGGACAGGGGCCATGGAAACACCATATATTTT